The following is a T cell receptor (beta chain) sequence with its context. What it binds is unknown. This sample was included in a study of OX40 agonist ivuxolimab in advanced cancers. On the study more broadly: Administration of intravenous ivuxolimab to patients occurred every 2 weeks at 0.01 to 10 mg/kg. A mean age of about 59 years, range roughly 20 to 80, was recorded, and 82.7% were male.

CDR1 is SGHVS, CDR2 FNYEAQ, per germline. The CDR3 is 15 amino acids. After removal of 5 bases from V and 5 bases from J, the junction contained 8 bases not matched to a gene. General observations from the study: CD4+ and CD8+ blood T cells expanded clonally by week 6 at 0.1 to 3.0 mg/kg. Several nonresponders also turned out to have low normalized T-cell clonal expansion.

Assay: immunoSEQ multiplex PCR; the TCRdb copy retains only in-frame clones and omits some. Of about 35,000 clones listed, roughly 80% were seen once; the top ten hold roughly 15%. V and J are TRBV7-6 and TRBJ1-4, with TRBD1 matching over 7 bases. The clonotype originates from an adult with an advanced solid tumor such as melanoma, head and neck, liver or kidney cancer. The material was CD4+ or CD8+ T cells sorted from blood, obtained in a trial of the OX40 agonist ivuxolimab. CDR3 nucleotide sequence: TGTGCCAGCAGCCTCGGACCGGGACAGAATGAAAAACTGTTTTTT. This sequence encodes CASSLGPGQNEKLFF. Variable domain in full (rest from reference TRBV7-6 and TRBJ1-4): GAGVSQSPRYKVTKRGQDVALRCDPISGHVSLYWYRQALGQGPEFLTYFNYEAQQDKSGLPNDRFSAERPEGSISTLTIQRTEQRDSAMYRCASSLGPGQNEKLFFGSGTQLSVL.